This T cell receptor beta chain comes out of a study of cytomegalovirus exposure and HLA in healthy donors. Separate from the roughly 720-subject first cohort, the approximately 120-subject validation cohort was the one that the donors belonged to. A remark on this clone: Its antigen is still unknown.

The data were produced by immunoSEQ multiplex PCR, yet TCRdb's version contains in-frame clones alone and is incomplete. The table has fewer than 200,000 clones, 86% seen once. Germline CDR1 reads DFQATT; CDR2 reads SNEGSKA (reference sequence). This CDR3 comprises 11 residues. Between the trimmed V and J ends, which lost 3 bases and 7 bases, there was a span of 10 bases. The study, taken as a whole, reports: According to a later analysis, TCR clusters from the first cohort tended to co-occur in the 110 or so validation repertoires.

V and J are TRBV20-1 and TRBJ2-7; D is unclear. The sequence came from a man aged 30 to 39 in good health and CMV-seropositive. The sequenced sample was PBMCs. Written as DNA, the CDR3 is TGCAGTGCTAGCCAGGCTTTGGAGCAGTACTTC. Its protein is CSASQALEQYF.